These 6 T cell receptor beta chains were sequenced from one sample in a study of regulatory T cells in long-lasting Graves disease (dated by TCRdb to 2020 to 2023). Libraries were prepared through multiplex PCR. The sequencer was an Illumina HiSeq 4000. iRepertoire HTBI primers and Arm-PCR amplification of CDR3 regions were used to construct TCR beta libraries. In-frame beta chains were kept once TCRdb had trimmed the public reads at Q25 with fastp and called clones with MiXCR. Identical CDR3 proteins give one entry, which carries the most common genes and DNA. Recorded for this sample are some 350,000 distinct CDR3 sequences; 16% of them occurred a single time. The ten largest clones take up roughly 21% of the sample. The time point label of this sample denotes: newly diagnosed GD, antithyroid drugs for less than 3 months. For both TCR sequencing and RNA sequencing, RNA was extracted from PBMCs using TRIzol.

These sequences were also reported in another study, on T cells in Graves' hyperthyroidism and ophthalmopathy.

The sample was peripheral blood mononuclear cells (PBMCs), taken at new diagnosis, from a patient treated with antithyroid drugs. The receptors derive from a woman under 30 with Graves disease. Donor details come from another sample of the same person, matched by shared clones.

About this clonotype: This could be a read error, since a much larger clone is one nucleotide away. The V gene is TRBV5-6, the J gene TRBJ1-6; D is uncertain. Looked up from germline, CDR1 is SGHDT and CDR2 is YYEEEE. V gave up 5 bases and J gave up 2 bases, with 11 bases separating them. The CDR3 is 15 residues long. CDR3: CASRTENPYNSPLHF. DNA for the CDR3: TGTGCCAGCAGGACTGAGAACCCCTATAATTCACCCCTCCACTTT.

Concerning this clonotype: It may be a read error: a sequence one base away is much more abundant. V and J are TRBV11-2 and TRBJ2-3, with 8 bases aligning to TRBD2. The length of the CDR3 is 15 residues. V gave up 5 bases and J gave up 3 bases; unmatched junction bases: 7. Germline V gives CDR1 SGHAT, CDR2 FQNNGV. The CDR3: CASSHGLAETDTQYF. The CDR3 DNA reads as TGTGCCAGCAGCCACGGACTAGCAGAGACAGATACGCAGTATTTT.

This clonotype was seen ten or more times. The chain has TRBV5-1 and TRBJ2-3; D may be TRBD1 (6 bases). This CDR3 has 15 amino acids. In germline, CDR1 is SGHRS, CDR2 YFSETQ. V was shortened by 2 bases and J by 0 bases, with 10 bases between the two germline ends. Written as DNA, the CDR3 is TGCGCCAGCAGCTTCAGGGGCGGTAGCACAGATACGCAGTATTTT. Its protein is CASSFRGGSTDTQYF.

There are many counts of this clonotype. This chain links TRBV18 with TRBJ2-2; TRBD2 is a possible D gene (6 bases). Germline CDR1 KGHSH, CDR2 LQKENI. V lost 5 bases and J lost 1, with 11 bases in between. CDR3 length equals 15 residues. CDR3 amino acids: CASSLADKNTGELFF. The DNA for the CDR3 is TGTGCCAGCTCATTAGCGGACAAGAACACCGGGGAGCTGTTTTTT.

Only a few counts were recorded for this clonotype. The chain employs TRBV5-6 and TRBJ2-5, with unresolved D. V lost 1 base, J lost 0 bases, and 7 bases lay in between. Germline V gene sequence: CDR1 SGHDT, CDR2 YYEEEE. CDR3 size: 14 residues. The CDR3 region is CASSLKGNQETQYF. CDR3 coding DNA: TGTGCCAGCAGCTTGAAAGGCAACCAAGAGACCCAGTACTTC.

At least ten counts were recorded for this clonotype. This rearrangement joins TRBV7-9 to TRBJ2-7; TRBD1 or TRBD2 may be the D gene (5 bases each). The CDR3 loop spans 15 amino acids. V lost 4 bases, J lost 0 bases, and 13 bases lay in between. Germline V gene lookup returns CDR1 SEHNR and CDR2 FQNEAQ (reference sequence). The CDR3 loop is CASSSRDLSSYEQYF. The DNA of the CDR3 is TGTGCCAGCAGCTCCCGGGACCTAAGCTCCTACGAGCAGTACTTC.